The clone carrying this T cell receptor beta chain occurred many times. The data are from a study of low-dose radiotherapy and immunotherapy resistance in tumors. Study details: Every two weeks, the protocol called for intravenous cyclophosphamide at 200 mg/m2. It was given one day before each radiation and immunotherapy administration.

The authors ran about 18 PCR cycles to amplify TCRs with a constant-region primer and V-primer adapter. One entry per CDR3 protein results from TCRdb running MiXCR on the reads. The repertoire consists of tens of thousands of distinct CDR3 sequences, with approximately 10% occurring once and the leading ten covering about 6%. Trimming cost V 5 bases and J 2 bases, with 19 bases left between them. Per the germline V gene, CDR1 is MNHGY and CDR2 is SAAAGT. The CDR3 loop spans 16 amino acids. Sample time point: before trial treatment. Advanced solid tumors lacking tumor-infiltrating lymphocytes were present in eligible patients.

The receptor's source is a female donor with ovarian cancer. The starting material was PBMCs, obtained before treatment. J is TRBJ2-7 and V is TRBV6-8, with D perhaps matching TRBD2 (7 bases). As DNA, the CDR3 is TGTGCCAGCAGTGAACCCGTGGGAGGGGGAACCTACGAGCAGTACTTC. This sequence encodes CASSEPVGGGTYEQYF.